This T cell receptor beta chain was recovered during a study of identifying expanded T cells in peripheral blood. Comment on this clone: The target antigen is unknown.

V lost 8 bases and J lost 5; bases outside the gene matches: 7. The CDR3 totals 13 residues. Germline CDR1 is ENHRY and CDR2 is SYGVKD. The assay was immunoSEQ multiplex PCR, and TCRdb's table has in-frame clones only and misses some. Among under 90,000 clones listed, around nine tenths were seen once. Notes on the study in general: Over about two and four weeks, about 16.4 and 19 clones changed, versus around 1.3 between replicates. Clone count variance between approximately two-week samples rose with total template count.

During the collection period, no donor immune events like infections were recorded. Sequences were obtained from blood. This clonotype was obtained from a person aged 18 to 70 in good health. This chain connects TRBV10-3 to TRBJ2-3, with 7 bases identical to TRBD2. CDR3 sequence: CAIGGGRGDTQYF. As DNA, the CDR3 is TGTGCCATCGGAGGAGGGAGGGGAGATACGCAGTATTTT.